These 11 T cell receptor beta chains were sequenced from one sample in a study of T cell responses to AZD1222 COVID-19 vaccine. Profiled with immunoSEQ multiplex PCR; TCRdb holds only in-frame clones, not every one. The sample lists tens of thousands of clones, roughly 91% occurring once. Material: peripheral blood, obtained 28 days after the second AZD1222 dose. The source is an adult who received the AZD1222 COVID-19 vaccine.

CDR3 in DNA: TGTGCCAGCAGCTTAATTGACAGAAATACCTACGAGCAGTACTTC. Residues: CASSLIDRNTYEQYF. The rearrangement joins TRBV7-2 to TRBJ2-7; possible D gene TRBD1, 5 bases. CDR1 and CDR2 (germline): SGHTA, FQGNSA. V was shortened by 2 bases and J by 2 bases, with 13 bases between the two germline ends. This CDR3 is built from 15 residues.

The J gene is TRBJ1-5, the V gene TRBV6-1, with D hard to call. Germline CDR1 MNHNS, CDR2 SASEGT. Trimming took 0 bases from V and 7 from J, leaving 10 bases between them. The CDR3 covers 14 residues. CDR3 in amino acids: CASSEAQREQPQHF. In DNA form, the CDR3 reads TGTGCCAGCAGTGAAGCGCAGAGGGAGCAGCCCCAGCATTTT.

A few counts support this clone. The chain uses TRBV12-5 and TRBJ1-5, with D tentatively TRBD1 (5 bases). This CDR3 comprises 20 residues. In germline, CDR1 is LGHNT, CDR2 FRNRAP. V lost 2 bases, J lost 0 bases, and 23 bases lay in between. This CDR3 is CASGLFVSRVPLHSNQPQHF. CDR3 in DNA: TGTGCTAGTGGTTTGTTTGTATCCAGGGTGCCCCTCCATAGCAATCAGCCCCAGCATTTT.

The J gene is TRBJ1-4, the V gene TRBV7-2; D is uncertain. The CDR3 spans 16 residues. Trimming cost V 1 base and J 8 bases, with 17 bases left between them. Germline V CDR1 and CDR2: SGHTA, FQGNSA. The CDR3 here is CASSLERIGQYEKLFF. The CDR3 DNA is TGTGCCAGCAGCTTAGAGAGGATTGGCCAGTACGAAAAACTGTTTTTT.

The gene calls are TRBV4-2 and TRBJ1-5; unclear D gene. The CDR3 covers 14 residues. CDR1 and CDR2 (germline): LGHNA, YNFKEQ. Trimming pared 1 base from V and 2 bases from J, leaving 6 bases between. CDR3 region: CASSQVVGNQPQHF. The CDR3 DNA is TGTGCCAGCAGCCAAGTCGTGGGCAATCAGCCCCAGCATTTT.

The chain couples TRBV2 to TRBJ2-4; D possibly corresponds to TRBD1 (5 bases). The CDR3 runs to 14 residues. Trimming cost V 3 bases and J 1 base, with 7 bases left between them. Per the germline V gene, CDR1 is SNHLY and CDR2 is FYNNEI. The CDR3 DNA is TGTGCCAGCAGTGACAGGGCTGCCAAAAACATTCAGTACTTC. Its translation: CASSDRAAKNIQYF.

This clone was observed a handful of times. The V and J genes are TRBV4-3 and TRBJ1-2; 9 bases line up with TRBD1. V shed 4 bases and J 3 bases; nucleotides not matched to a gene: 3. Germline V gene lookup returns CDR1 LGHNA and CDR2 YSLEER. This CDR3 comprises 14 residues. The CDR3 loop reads CASSPRQGDYGYTF. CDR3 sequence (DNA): TGCGCCAGCAGCCCTCGACAGGGGGACTATGGCTACACCTTC.

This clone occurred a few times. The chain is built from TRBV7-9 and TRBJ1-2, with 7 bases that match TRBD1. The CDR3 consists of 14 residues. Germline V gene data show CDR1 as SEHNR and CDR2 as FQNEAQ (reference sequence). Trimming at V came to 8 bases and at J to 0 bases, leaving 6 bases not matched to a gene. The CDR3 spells CASGSTGPNYGYTF. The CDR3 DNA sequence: TGTGCCAGCGGTTCGACAGGGCCTAACTATGGCTACACCTTC.

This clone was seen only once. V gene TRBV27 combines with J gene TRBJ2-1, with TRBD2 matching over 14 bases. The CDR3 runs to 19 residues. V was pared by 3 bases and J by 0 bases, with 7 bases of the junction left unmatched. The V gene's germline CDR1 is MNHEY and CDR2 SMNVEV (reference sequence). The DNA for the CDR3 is TGTGCCAGCAGTTTCCAGGGACTAGCGGGGGCTACCTCCTACAATGAGCAGTTCTTC. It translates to CASSFQGLAGATSYNEQFF.

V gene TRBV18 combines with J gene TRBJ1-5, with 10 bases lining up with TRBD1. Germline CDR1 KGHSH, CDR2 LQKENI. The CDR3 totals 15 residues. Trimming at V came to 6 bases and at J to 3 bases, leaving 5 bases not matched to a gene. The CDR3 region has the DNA TGTGCCAGCTCGACAGGGGGCAGGTTCAATCAGCCCCAGCATTTT. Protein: CASSTGGRFNQPQHF.

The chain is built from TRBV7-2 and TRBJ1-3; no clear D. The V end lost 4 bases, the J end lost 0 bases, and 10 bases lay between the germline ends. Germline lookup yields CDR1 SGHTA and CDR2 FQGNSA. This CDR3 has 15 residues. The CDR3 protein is CASSSRFFSGNTIYF. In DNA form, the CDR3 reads TGTGCCAGCAGCTCAAGGTTCTTCTCTGGAAACACCATATATTTT.